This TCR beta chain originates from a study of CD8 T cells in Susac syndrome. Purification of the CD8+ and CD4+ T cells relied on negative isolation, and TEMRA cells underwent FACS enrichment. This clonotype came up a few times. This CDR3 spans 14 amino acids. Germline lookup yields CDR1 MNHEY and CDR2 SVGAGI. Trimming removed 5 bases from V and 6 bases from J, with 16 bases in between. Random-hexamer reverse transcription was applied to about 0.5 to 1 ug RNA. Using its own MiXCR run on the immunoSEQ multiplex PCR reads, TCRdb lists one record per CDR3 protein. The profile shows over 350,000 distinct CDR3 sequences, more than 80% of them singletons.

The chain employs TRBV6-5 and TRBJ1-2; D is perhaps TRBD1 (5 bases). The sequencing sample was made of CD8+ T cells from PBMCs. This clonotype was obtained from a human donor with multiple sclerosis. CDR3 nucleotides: TGTGCCAGCAGTCCGGGACCTTTCCGCGATGGCTACACCTTC. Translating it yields CASSPGPFRDGYTF.